The 4 T cell receptor beta chains presented below share a single source sample, sequenced in a study of T cells in localized non-small cell lung cancer. Libraries were prepared by immunoSEQ multiplex PCR; TCRdb keeps only in-frame clonotypes and omits some of them. The repertoire holds fewer than 2,000 clones, with roughly 23% as singletons. Sequenced here: normal lung tissue next to the tumor, sampled before any cancer treatment. The receptors shown here come from a female donor over 55 with stage I lung adenocarcinoma.

This clone is labeled medium-sized. V is TRBV11-3 and J is TRBJ1-1, with 9 bases that match TRBD1. This CDR3 has 15 amino acids. Germline lookup yields CDR1 SGHNT and CDR2 YENEEA. V lost 4 bases and J lost 5; bases outside the gene matches: 8. Here the CDR3 reads CASSSGQGRSTEAFF. In DNA form, the CDR3 reads TGTGCCAGCAGCTCCGGACAGGGGAGAAGTACTGAAGCTTTCTTT.

In DNA, the CDR3 is TGTGCCAGCTCACCACCTAACGAGGATACGCAGTATTTT. This sequence encodes CASSPPNEDTQYF. The rearrangement uses TRBV18 and TRBJ2-3; no clear D. This CDR3 region has 13 residues. Germline V CDR1 and CDR2: KGHSH, LQKENI. V lost 0 bases and J lost 6, with 7 bases in between.

There are a few counts of this clone. The chain combines TRBV11-3 with TRBJ1-2; 8 nucleotides line up with TRBD1. The V and J ends lost 5 bases and 0 bases, in that order; junction bases with no gene match: 5. Germline V gene lookup returns CDR1 SGHNT and CDR2 YENEEA. CDR3 length: 15 amino acids. Here the CDR3 DNA reads TGTGCCAGCAGCCCAGGGGGCATGTCTAACTATGGCTACACCTTC. This sequence encodes CASSPGGMSNYGYTF. The variable domain in full, completed from reference TRBV11-3 and TRBJ1-2, reads EAGVVQSPRYKIIEKKQPVAFWCNPISGHNTLYWYLQNLGQGPELLIRYENEEAVDDSQLPKDRFSAERLKGVDSTLKIQPAELGDSAVYLCASSPGGMSNYGYTFGSGTRLTVV.

This clone was detected only a few times. This chain links TRBV9 with TRBJ1-2; unclear D gene. The CDR3 consists of 14 residues. Germline loops: CDR1 SGDLS, CDR2 YYNGEE. Trimming left V 0 bases short and J 2 bases short, with 8 bases between. CDR3 nucleotides: TGTGCCAGCAGCGTAGCCCTAAGGAACTATGGCTACACCTTC. Its translation: CASSVALRNYGYTF.